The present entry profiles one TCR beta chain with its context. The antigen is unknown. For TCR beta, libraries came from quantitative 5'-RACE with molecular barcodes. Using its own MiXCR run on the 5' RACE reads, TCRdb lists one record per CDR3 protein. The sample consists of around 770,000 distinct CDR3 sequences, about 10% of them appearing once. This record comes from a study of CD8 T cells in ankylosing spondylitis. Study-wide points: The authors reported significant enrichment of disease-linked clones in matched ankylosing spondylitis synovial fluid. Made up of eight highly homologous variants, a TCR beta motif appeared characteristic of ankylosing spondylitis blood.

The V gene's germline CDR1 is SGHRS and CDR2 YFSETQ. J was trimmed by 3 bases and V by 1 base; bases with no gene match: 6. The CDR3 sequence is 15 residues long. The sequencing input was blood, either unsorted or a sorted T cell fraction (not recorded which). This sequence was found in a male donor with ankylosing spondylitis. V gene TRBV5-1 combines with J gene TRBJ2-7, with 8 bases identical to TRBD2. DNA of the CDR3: TGCGCCAGCAGCTTGTCGGGAGGGACCGACTACGAGCAGTACTTC. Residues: CASSLSGGTDYEQYF.